The clone carrying this T cell receptor (beta chain) was seen a few times. The V and J ends lost 5 bases and 7 bases respectively, with 9 bases between them. This CDR3 is built from 12 residues. Germline assignment: CDR1 SGHVS and CDR2 FQNEAQ. TCRdb re-called the RT-PCR reads with MiXCR, one entry per CDR3 protein. The sample has over 400,000 distinct CDR3 sequences, around 16% seen once. The entry originates in a study of patients and donors after allogeneic stem cell transplantation. The chain carries TRBV7-8 and TRBJ1-5; D call uncertain. Sequenced material: blood, either unsorted or a sorted T cell fraction (not recorded which). The TCR was taken from a human donor who was either an allogeneic HSCT recipient or a stem cell or donor lymphocyte infusion donor (not recorded which). It is not recorded whose cells these are; they may come from a transplant donor. CDR3 sequence: CASSILTQPQHF. For the CDR3, the DNA is TGTGCCAGCAGCATTCTGACACAGCCCCAGCATTTT.